What follows describes a single T cell receptor beta chain. Its specificity is not known. Sequencing was performed with immunoSEQ multiplex PCR; in TCRdb, only in-frame clones are kept and a portion is missing. The sample contains approximately 150,000 clones, 90% of which appear only once. The data originate from a study of T cell responses to AZD1222 COVID-19 vaccine. The germline V and J ends were trimmed by 7 bases and 5 bases, with 17 bases remaining between them. The CDR3 is made up of 14 amino acids. Germline assignment: CDR1 MNHEY and CDR2 SMNVEV (reference sequence). Points from the study as a whole: Baseline seropositives among AZD1222 recipients totaled only five to seven. White British donors predominated, females outnumbered males, and clonal diversity was possibly underestimated. The reported proportion of spike-specific TCRs targeting unmutated variant regions was nearly half.

The rearrangement uses TRBV27 and TRBJ2-5, with D perhaps TRBD2 (7 bases). The material was peripheral blood, obtained on day 0 of AZD1222 vaccination. The receptor was derived from an adult in good health. In nucleotides, the CDR3 is TGTGCCAGCATGGGCGGGGGCATTGGGGAGACCCAGTACTTC. This gives the protein CASMGGGIGETQYF.